The 28 T cell receptor beta chains below all came from one sample that was sequenced in a study of cytomegalovirus exposure and HLA in healthy donors. Profiling relied on immunoSEQ multiplex PCR, and the TCRdb table lists in-frame clones only, not all of them. The sample has roughly 270,000 clones; roughly 90% are singletons. Sequenced input: PBMCs. The receptors stem from a woman aged 18-29 years in good health and CMV-seronegative.

This clone was recorded once. This chain uses TRBV5-1 with TRBJ2-2; the D gene is possibly TRBD2 (5 bases). The CDR3 has 15 amino acids. Germline CDR1 is SGHRS and CDR2 is YFSETQ. V was clipped by 0 bases and J by 8 bases, with 14 bases between them. In DNA, the CDR3 is TGCGCCAGCAGCTTGGATTCCCTAGCTTCGGGGGAGCTGTTTTTT. As protein: CASSLDSLASGELFF. Using reference TRBV5-1 and TRBJ2-2 for the parts outside the CDR3, the full variable domain is KAGVTQTPRYLIKTRGQQVTLSCSPISGHRSVSWYQQTPGQGLQFLFEYFSETQRNKGNFPGRFSGRQFSNSRSEMNVSTLELGDSALYLCASSLDSLASGELFFGEGSRLTVL.

This clone appeared a single time. V usage is TRBV14 and J usage is TRBJ1-2; D unclear. Trimming pared 4 bases from V and 8 bases from J, leaving 20 bases between. This CDR3 is 15 amino acids long. Germline V gene data show CDR1 as SGHDN and CDR2 as FVKESK. The DNA for the CDR3 is TGTGCCAGCAGCCCCTCCCGCGGGCTACAGAGCGGCTACACCTTC. This codes for CASSPSRGLQSGYTF.

The rearrangement uses TRBV18 and TRBJ2-2; the match to TRBD2 covers 10 bases. V shed 0 bases and J 1 base; nucleotides not matched to a gene: 2. The germline V gene has CDR1 KGHSH and CDR2 LQKENI. The CDR3 totals 17 residues. The CDR3 spells CASSPPPSGRNTGELFF. In DNA form, the CDR3 reads TGTGCCAGCTCACCACCCCCTAGCGGGAGGAACACCGGGGAGCTGTTTTTT.

The chain combines TRBV5-1 with TRBJ2-7; TRBD2 agrees at 7 bases. The CDR3 sequence is 15 residues long. After removal of 4 bases from V and 3 bases from J, the junction contained 10 bases not matched to a gene. Per germline, CDR1 SGHRS and CDR2 YFSETQ. The chain's CDR3 is CASSPLAGASYEQYF. The CDR3 region has the DNA TGCGCCAGCAGCCCCTTGGCGGGAGCGAGCTACGAGCAGTACTTC. Full variable domain (rest looked up from reference TRBV5-1 and TRBJ2-7): KAGVTQTPRYLIKTRGQQVTLSCSPISGHRSVSWYQQTPGQGLQFLFEYFSETQRNKGNFPGRFSGRQFSNSRSEMNVSTLELGDSALYLCASSPLAGASYEQYFGPGTRLTVT.

The chain uses TRBV27 and TRBJ2-1; 9 positions agree with TRBD2. The germline V gene encodes CDR1 MNHEY and CDR2 SMNVEV (reference sequence). V gave up 4 bases and J gave up 8 bases; unmatched junction bases: 6. The CDR3 is 14 residues long. CDR3 sequence: CASSSSGNGYEQFF. CDR3 coding DNA: TGTGCCAGCAGTTCTAGCGGGAACGGCTATGAGCAGTTCTTC.

This clone was observed once. This chain links TRBV30 with TRBJ1-2; TRBD1 matches at 7 bases. CDR1 and CDR2 (germline): GTSNPN, SVGIG (reference sequence). The CDR3 has 16 amino acids. Trimming at V came to 3 bases and at J to 5 bases, leaving 15 bases not matched to a gene. CDR3 in DNA: TGTGCCTGGAGACAGAGGGGGCAGGGAAAGGGATATGGCTACACCTTC. It specifies CAWRQRGQGKGYGYTF.

This chain joins TRBV5-1 and TRBJ1-2, with 12 bases that match TRBD1. CDR3 size: 14 residues. The germline gives CDR1 SGHRS, CDR2 YFSETQ. V gave up 3 bases and J gave up 10 bases; unmatched junction bases: 7. This chain's CDR3 is CASSSEGQGAFYTF. The DNA of the CDR3 is TGCGCCAGCAGCTCGGAGGGACAGGGGGCTTTCTACACCTTC.

The chain recombines TRBV19 with TRBJ1-6; D gene ambiguous. The CDR3 loop spans 12 amino acids. Germline V CDR1 and CDR2: LNHDA, SQIVND (reference sequence). V lost 5 bases and J 6 bases, leaving 5 bases between the germline ends. The CDR3 nucleotides read TGTGCCAGTAGTTTCCGTAATTCACCCCTCCACTTT. This sequence encodes CASSFRNSPLHF.

J is TRBJ1-4 and V is TRBV18; D unclear. Trimming removed 2 bases from V and 8 bases from J, with 12 bases in between. CDR1 KGHSH and CDR2 LQKENI come from the germline V gene. The CDR3 runs 14 residues. The CDR3 reads CASSPDRSGEKLFF. Written as DNA, the CDR3 is TGTGCCAGCTCACCAGACCGATCGGGAGAAAAACTGTTTTTT.

The V and J genes are TRBV27 and TRBJ2-7; 8 nucleotides agree with TRBD1. CDR3 size: 13 residues. Looked up from germline, CDR1 is MNHEY and CDR2 is SMNVEV (reference sequence). V lost 8 bases, J lost 4 bases, and 7 bases stayed unmatched. CDR3 nucleotide sequence: TGTGCCAGCCGCCGAGGACAGGGTTACGAGCAGTACTTC. As protein: CASRRGQGYEQYF.

The chain couples TRBV6-6 to TRBJ2-7, with D possibly being TRBD2 (6 bases). The CDR3 covers 14 residues. Germline CDR1 reads MNHNY; CDR2 reads SVGAGI (reference sequence). The ends were cut back, 2 bases at V and 3 bases at J, with 11 bases in the middle. CDR3 nucleotide sequence: TGTGCCAGCAGTTACGGAGGGGTTGTCTACGAGCAGTACTTC. Translated: CASSYGGVVYEQYF.

In DNA form, the CDR3 reads TGTGCCAGCAGTTCGCCGACAGGGGACGCGGGCGAGCAGTACTTC. Translation gives CASSSPTGDAGEQYF. This chain links TRBV28 with TRBJ2-7; 8 positions agree with TRBD1. CDR1 and CDR2 from the germline V gene are MDHEN and SYDVKM. The junction had 11 bases not matched to a gene; V was cut back by 4 bases and J by 6 bases. This CDR3 is built from 15 residues.

The chain couples TRBV2 to TRBJ1-5; 7 nucleotides line up with TRBD1. V lost 7 bases to trimming and J lost 2 bases; unmatched junction nucleotides: 8. Germline values: CDR1 SNHLY, CDR2 FYNNEI. The CDR3 spans 15 residues. The CDR3 spells CASTLQGKGNQPQHF. CDR3 in DNA: TGTGCCAGCACACTACAGGGGAAGGGCAATCAGCCCCAGCATTTT.

The chain uses TRBV14 and TRBJ2-7, with 10 bases aligning to TRBD1. The V gene's germline CDR1 is SGHDN and CDR2 FVKESK. V dropped 1 base and J dropped 3; count of bases not matched to a gene: 3. The length of the CDR3 is 15 residues. The CDR3 here is CASSQGGQGRYEQYF. The CDR3 bases are TGTGCCAGCAGCCAAGGGGGACAGGGGCGCTACGAGCAGTACTTC.

The chain employs TRBV7-6 and TRBJ2-1; 7 bases fit TRBD2. From germline, CDR1 is SGHVS and CDR2 FNYEAQ. This CDR3 has 14 residues. The V and J ends lost 2 bases and 6 bases, in that order; junction bases with no gene match: 4. CDR3 sequence reads: CASSLSGGSNEQFF. CDR3 nucleotide sequence: TGTGCCAGCAGCTTATCTGGCGGGAGCAATGAGCAGTTCTTC.

The rearrangement uses TRBV30 and TRBJ2-1, with 8 nucleotides matching TRBD1. Looked up from germline, CDR1 is GTSNPN and CDR2 is SVGIG (reference sequence). V gave up 5 bases and J gave up 12 bases; unmatched junction bases: 9. The CDR3 is 12 amino acids. CDR3 nucleotide sequence: TGTGCCTGGGCAAACACAGGGGGTGGGCAGTTCTTC. Amino acids: CAWANTGGGQFF.

This clone was recorded only once. This chain links TRBV6-6 with TRBJ2-3, with D hard to call. In germline, CDR1 is MNHNY, CDR2 SVGAGI (reference sequence). The CDR3 covers 14 residues. The V end was cut by 3 bases, the J end by 2 bases, with 9 bases between. The CDR3 reads CASSYGPNTDTQYF. The CDR3 coding sequence is TGTGCCAGCAGTTATGGCCCAAACACAGATACGCAGTATTTT.

The chain links TRBV6-1 to TRBJ1-2; D is unclear. V lost 3 bases to trimming and J lost 5 bases, with 16 bases between them. From germline, CDR1 is MNHNS and CDR2 SASEGT. The CDR3 length is 15 residues. The CDR3 here is CASSDLAEQRYGYTF. CDR3 coding DNA: TGTGCCAGCAGTGACCTAGCAGAGCAAAGATATGGCTACACCTTC.

The V call is TRBV25-1, the J call TRBJ2-5; TRBD1 matches at 7 bases. With V trimmed by 1 base and J by 5 bases, 10 bases remained unmatched. The CDR3 loop spans 16 amino acids. Germline V CDR1 and CDR2: MGHDK, SYGVNS. The CDR3 DNA reads TGTGCCAGCAGTGAATTTAAGGGGGCGAGTGGGGAGACCCAGTACTTC. As protein: CASSEFKGASGETQYF.

This chain connects TRBV7-2 to TRBJ2-1; maybe TRBD2 (6 bases). Trimming removed 5 bases at V and 0 bases at J, with 11 bases between. Per the germline V gene, CDR1 is SGHTA and CDR2 is FQGNSA. The CDR3 contains 15 residues. CDR3 loop: CASSRWGDSYNEQFF. As DNA, the CDR3 is TGTGCCAGCAGCCGGTGGGGGGACTCCTACAATGAGCAGTTCTTC.

The CDR3 loop reads CASKFRSRGWLTDTQYF. CDR3 DNA sequence: TGTGCCAGCAAATTCCGGAGCCGTGGATGGCTTACAGATACGCAGTATTTT. The chain carries TRBV28 and TRBJ2-3; D is unclear. V lost 7 bases and J 3 bases, leaving 23 bases between the germline ends. This CDR3 has 17 amino acids. The germline CDR1 and CDR2 sequences are MDHEN and SYDVKM.

This clone has just one count. CDR3 nucleotides: TGTGCCAGCAGCGTCGCCTACAATGAGCAGTTCTTC. It encodes CASSVAYNEQFF. The V and J genes are TRBV9 and TRBJ2-1; D ambiguous. Trimming cost V 2 bases and J 2 bases, with 2 bases left between them. CDR1 is SGDLS and CDR2 is YYNGEE in the germline V gene. The CDR3 has 12 residues.

The chain recombines TRBV19 with TRBJ2-7; no firm D call. The CDR3 has 14 residues. Between the trimmed V and J ends, which lost 2 bases and 0 bases, there was a span of 8 bases. Germline-derived CDR1 and CDR2 are LNHDA and SQIVND (reference sequence). The CDR3: CASSISRSSYEQYF. DNA for the CDR3: TGTGCCAGTAGTATATCGCGGAGCTCCTACGAGCAGTACTTC.

This clone was observed a few times. The chain is built from TRBV19 and TRBJ1-2, with 9 bases lining up with TRBD1. The CDR3 contains 14 residues. From germline, CDR1 is LNHDA and CDR2 SQIVND (reference sequence). The J segment lost 11 bases and the V segment lost 7 bases, leaving 14 bases of the junction unmatched. The CDR3, as DNA: TGTGCCAGTACTATTGGGGGACAGGGAAGAGTTTACACCTTC. It specifies CASTIGGQGRVYTF.

This clone was observed once. The gene calls are TRBV21-1 and TRBJ2-7; the table's D call TRBD2 went unverified against the DNA. TRBV21-1 has pseudogene status. The CDR3 loop spans 18 amino acids. CDR3 in DNA: TGTGCCAGCAGCGTTAAGTTCCTAGCGGGGAGGAGCTCCTACGAGCAGTACTTC. Encoded protein: CASSVKFLAGRSSYEQYF.

This sequence joins TRBV15 and TRBJ2-5; a possible D gene is TRBD1 (5 bases). The CDR3 runs to 14 residues. Trimming stripped 5 bases from V and 2 bases from J, with 12 bases between. Germline V CDR1 and CDR2: LNHNV, YYDKDF (reference sequence). In DNA, the CDR3 is TGTGCCACCAGCGGCAGGGCTACTCAAGAGACCCAGTACTTC. Its protein product is CATSGRATQETQYF.

The genes are TRBV5-1 and TRBJ2-3; 10 bases are shared with TRBD2. Germline V lookup: CDR1 SGHRS, CDR2 YFSETQ. CDR3 length: 16 amino acids. After removal of 0 bases from V and 3 bases from J, the junction contained 4 bases not matched to a gene. CDR3 sequence reads: CASSLASGSLTDTQYF. CDR3 bases: TGCGCCAGCAGCTTGGCTAGCGGGAGTCTAACAGATACGCAGTATTTT.

The V and J genes are TRBV5-1 and TRBJ1-2; 10 bases are a match to TRBD1. Germline V CDR1 and CDR2: SGHRS, YFSETQ. This CDR3 spans 16 amino acids. The ends lost 5 bases at V and 3 bases at J; junction bases unmatched: 10. CDR3 in amino acids: CASRAAGQGNDYGYTF. DNA of the CDR3: TGCGCCAGCAGGGCGGCGGGACAGGGGAACGACTATGGCTACACCTTC.